These 19 T cell receptor beta chains were sequenced from one sample in a study of blood T cells in healthy people across ages. For the second PCR, which ran for roughly 6 to 11 cycles, a sample-barcoded 5' primer and a J-beta primer mix were used. TCRdb reanalysed the 5' RACE reads using MiXCR and keeps one entry per CDR3 protein. The sample holds some 1,800,000 distinct CDR3 sequences, roughly two fifths seen once. Sequenced sample: blood. These receptors all stem from a human donor in good health.

The rearrangement joins TRBV9 to TRBJ2-3; 11 bases line up with TRBD2. V trimming: 4 bases; J trimming: 2 bases; junction bases outside the gene matches: 6. Looked up from germline, CDR1 is SGDLS and CDR2 is YYNGEE. The CDR3 covers 16 residues. This CDR3 is CASSTRTSGHTDTQYF. The CDR3 nucleotides read TGTGCCAGCAGCACCCGGACTAGCGGGCACACAGATACGCAGTATTTT.

This clonotype has just a few counts. V and J are TRBV6-5 and TRBJ1-5; the match to TRBD1 covers 8 bases. Losses at the gene ends were 6 bases for V and 1 base for J; bases not matched to a gene: 5. CDR1 is MNHEY and CDR2 is SVGAGI in the germline V gene. This CDR3 is built from 15 residues. Here the CDR3 reads CASRSTGGSNQPQHF. The DNA for the CDR3 is TGTGCCAGCAGGTCCACAGGGGGAAGCAATCAGCCCCAGCATTTT.

This clonotype turned up a few times. This chain uses TRBV9 with TRBJ2-5; D is uncertain. Deletions cut 3 bases from V and 5 bases from J, with 8 bases between. The CDR3 has 12 residues. CDR1 and CDR2 (germline): SGDLS, YYNGEE. The CDR3: CASSATWETQYF. The CDR3 DNA reads as TGTGCCAGCAGCGCCACGTGGGAGACCCAGTACTTC.

The gene calls are TRBV7-2 and TRBJ2-1; a possible D gene is TRBD1 (7 bases). The better agreement between TRBJ2-7 and the DNA end casts doubt on the J call. The CDR3 extends over 18 amino acids. CDR1 SGHTA and CDR2 FQGNSA come from the germline V gene. This CDR3 reads CASSVVQGTPDSYNEQYF. CDR3 bases: TGTGCCAGCAGCGTAGTACAGGGGACTCCTGACTCCTACAATGAGCAGTACTTC.

This chain connects TRBV6-2 or TRBV6-3 to TRBJ1-2, with TRBD1 matching over 7 bases. Germline V gives CDR1 MNHEY, CDR2 SVGEGT. V was pared by 4 bases and J by 5 bases, with 7 bases of the junction left unmatched. CDR3 length: 14 amino acids. The CDR3 nucleotides are TGTGCCAGCAGTTCTCTCGGACAGGAGTATGGCTACACCTTC. It codes for CASSSLGQEYGYTF.

On this clonotype: With a much larger clone just one base away, this may be a read error. The chain carries TRBV4-2 and TRBJ2-7, with D possibly matching TRBD1 (5 bases). The CDR3 sequence is 15 residues long. Germline V gene lookup returns CDR1 LGHNA and CDR2 YNFKEQ. The CDR3 region has the DNA TGTGTCAGCAGCCAAGGGCAGGGCAGACCCTACGAGCAGTACTTC. Protein: CVSSQGQGRPYEQYF.

The genes are TRBV6-2 or TRBV6-3 and TRBJ1-5; possible D gene TRBD1, 5 bases. V was clipped by 8 bases and J by 0 bases, with 8 bases between them. The CDR3 sequence is 13 residues long. CDR1 MNHEY and CDR2 SVGEGT come from the germline V gene. In nucleotides, the CDR3 is TGTGCCAGCGAGGGGAATAGCAATCAGCCCCAGCATTTT. Translating it yields CASEGNSNQPQHF.

V and J are TRBV7-8 and TRBJ2-5, with D maybe TRBD2 (5 bases). CDR1 SGHVS and CDR2 FQNEAQ come from the germline V gene. V lost 5 bases to trimming and J lost 8 bases, with 21 bases between them. This CDR3 is 15 amino acids long. CDR3 region: CASSPRDSQGSTQYF. CDR3 sequence (DNA): TGTGCCAGCAGCCCAAGGGATTCCCAAGGGAGTACCCAGTACTTC.

This clonotype has just a few counts. The chain is built from TRBV28 and TRBJ2-7; 8 positions match TRBD1. Germline loops: CDR1 MDHEN, CDR2 SYDVKM. The V segment lost 5 bases and the J segment 0 bases; nucleotides outside the gene matches: 6. CDR3 length: 15 residues. The CDR3 here is CASSNGQGLSYEQYF. The CDR3 DNA is TGTGCCAGCAGTAACGGACAGGGACTCTCCTACGAGCAGTACTTC.

This clonotype showed up just a few times. This rearrangement joins TRBV28 to TRBJ2-3, with TRBD1 as a possible D gene (6 bases). This CDR3 is built from 15 residues. V dropped 5 bases and J dropped 2 bases, with 14 bases sitting between them. Germline V CDR1 and CDR2: MDHEN, SYDVKM. CDR3 bases: TGTGCCAGCAGTCCGTGGACAGACTACACAGATACGCAGTATTTT. Residues: CASSPWTDYTDTQYF.

This chain connects TRBV24-1 to TRBJ2-5, with D perhaps TRBD1 (6 bases). Trimming stripped 2 bases from V and 5 bases from J, with 14 bases between. The CDR3 runs to 15 residues. CDR1 and CDR2 (germline): KGHDR, SFDVKD. This chain's CDR3 is CATSDSRQDGETQYF. The CDR3 DNA is TGTGCCACCAGTGATTCCCGACAGGATGGGGAGACCCAGTACTTC.

This chain joins TRBV24-1 and TRBJ1-2; TRBD1 matches at 7 bases. The ends lost 9 bases at V and 7 bases at J; junction bases unmatched: 7. The CDR3 is made up of 12 amino acids. Germline V gives CDR1 KGHDR, CDR2 SFDVKD. CDR3 in DNA: TGTGCCACCCAAGGACAGGCGGGTGGCTACACCTTC. Its translation is CATQGQAGGYTF.

This clonotype was detected a few times. The chain is built from TRBV29-1 and TRBJ2-3, with a tentative D call TRBD2 (6 bases). V dropped 4 bases and J dropped 2 bases, with 13 bases sitting between them. This CDR3 is built from 14 residues. Per germline, CDR1 SQVTM and CDR2 ANQGSEA. This chain's CDR3 is CSVVGSGDTDTQYF. CDR3 in DNA: TGCAGCGTTGTCGGGTCGGGGGACACAGATACGCAGTATTTT.

As regards this clonotype: A read error may explain this, as a much larger clone is one base away. The rearrangement uses TRBV18 and TRBJ1-2, with TRBD1 as a possible D gene (5 bases). Deletions cut 2 bases from V and 5 bases from J, with 15 bases between. The CDR3 loop spans 15 amino acids. Germline CDR1 reads KGHSH; CDR2 reads LQKENI. The CDR3 sequence is CASSPGRTLKYGYTF. CDR3 DNA: TGTGCCAGCTCACCAGGGCGGACACTGAAGTATGGCTACACCTTC. Filled out from reference TRBV18 and TRBJ1-2, the complete variable domain reads NAGVMQNPRHLVRRRGQEARLRCSPMKGHSHVYWYRQLPEEGLKFMVYLQKENIIDESGMPKERFSAEFPKEGPSILRIQQVVRGDSAAYFCASSPGRTLKYGYTFGSGTRLTVV.

The chain employs TRBV6-2 or TRBV6-3 and TRBJ2-7, with D perhaps matching TRBD1 or TRBD2 (6 bases each). This CDR3 region has 14 residues. V was clipped by 6 bases and J by 3 bases, with 15 bases between them. Per germline, CDR1 MNHEY and CDR2 SVGEGT. The chain's CDR3 is CASRPGGLNYEQYF. For the CDR3, the DNA is TGTGCCAGCAGACCTGGGGGGCTGAACTACGAGCAGTACTTC.

As to this clonotype: An end of the junction does not agree with germline; a read error may underlie this. The genes are TRBV7-9 and TRBJ2-5; D unresolved. The CDR3 contains 13 residues. Germline V CDR1 and CDR2: SEHNR, FQNEAQ (reference sequence). CDR3 bases: TGTGCCAGCAGCCCGCAAGTCCAAGAGCCCCAGTACTTC. Protein product: CASSPQVQEPQYF.

At least ten counts were recorded for this clonotype. The chain recombines TRBV28 with TRBJ1-5; the D is unclear. Trimming cost V 6 bases and J 2 bases, with 5 bases left between them. Looked up from germline, CDR1 is MDHEN and CDR2 is SYDVKM. This CDR3 has 12 amino acids. Here the CDR3 reads CASREGNQPQHF. CDR3 sequence (DNA): TGTGCCAGCAGGGAGGGCAATCAGCCCCAGCATTTT.

About this clonotype: As the CDR3 is not closed by the conserved phenylalanine or tryptophan, this likely results from a read error. The gene calls are TRBV4-2 and TRBJ2-4, with D uncertain. Judging by the DNA end, TRBJ2-7 fits better; the J call may be wrong. Germline V gives CDR1 LGHNA, CDR2 YNFKEQ. The CDR3 runs 11 residues. CDR3 bases: TGTGCCAGCAGCCAAGAGTCCGAGCAGTACCTC. Its protein product is CASSQESEQYL.

This clonotype came up a few times. The chain links TRBV7-9 to TRBJ1-5, with 7 positions matching TRBD1. This CDR3 is 16 amino acids long. Looked up from germline, CDR1 is SEHNR and CDR2 is FQNEAQ (reference sequence). The trim removed 1 base at V and 1 base at J, leaving 4 bases unmatched. This CDR3 is CASSLGTGRSNQPQHF. The CDR3 nucleotides are TGTGCCAGCAGCTTAGGGACAGGACGAAGCAATCAGCCCCAGCATTTT. Full variable domain (remainder filled in from reference TRBV7-9 and TRBJ1-5): DTGVSQNPRHKITKRGQNVTFRCDPISEHNRLYWYRQTLGQGPEFLTYFQNEAQLEKSRLLSDRFSAERPKGSFSTLEIQRTEQGDSAMYLCASSLGTGRSNQPQHFGDGTRLSIL.